The rows below give T cell receptor beta chains drawn from one sample of a study of control samples from healthy donors and cancer patients. Sequencing used immunoSEQ multiplex PCR; TCRdb keeps in-frame clones, though not all of them. Of 150,000 to 200,000 clones listed, roughly 88% are singletons. Sequencing used blood. The receptors here all came from a man between 18 and 35 years old in good health. The CDR3 runs from the conserved cysteine through the conserved F or W. A D gene is named only where the DNA matches it firmly. The size field is filled for only some rows; it gives once, few, many or a size class.

TGTGCCAGCAGTGAATTAGGACCCCAAGAGACCCAGTACTTC	CASSELGPQETQYF	few	TRBV6-1	TRBJ2-5	-
TGCAGCGTTGATGCTAGCGGGGGTTCGAATGAGCAGTTCTTC	CSVDASGGSNEQFF	-	TRBV29-1	TRBJ2-1	TRBD2
TGCAGCGCCGAGGAGGGTACTGAAGCTTTCTTT	CSAEEGTEAFF	once	TRBV29-1	TRBJ1-1	-
TGCGCCAGCAGCCAAGATATAGGGGGCATGGCAGATACGCAGTATTTT	CASSQDIGGMADTQYF	-	TRBV4-1	TRBJ2-3	TRBD1
TGTGCCAGCAGCCAAGAACTTGAGGATGGCTACACCTTC	CASSQELEDGYTF	-	TRBV14	TRBJ1-2	-
TGTGCCAGCAGCTACGGGACGGTTGGAAACACCATATATTTT	CASSYGTVGNTIYF	-	TRBV13	TRBJ1-3	-
TGCGCCAGCAGCTTACTAGATGAGCAGTTCTTC	CASSLLDEQFF	-	TRBV5-1	TRBJ2-1	-
TGCGCCAGCAGCCAAGCGTCTAGACAGGGGAAGGAAAACATTCAGTACTTC	CASSQASRQGKENIQYF	-	TRBV4-3	TRBJ2-4	TRBD1
TGTGCCAGCAGTGTTGCCTTATCCTATGGCTACACCTTC	CASSVALSYGYTF	-	TRBV25-1	TRBJ1-2	-
TGTGCCAGCAGTGAATCCAACGAGTATGGCTACACCTTC	CASSESNEYGYTF	-	TRBV2	TRBJ1-2	-
TGTGCCAGCAGCTTAGATCAGCGGGGGCGACAAGATACGCAGTATTTT	CASSLDQRGRQDTQYF	-	TRBV7-9	TRBJ2-3	TRBD2
TGTGCCAGCAGCGCCTACGATGGGGTAGGCTATGGCTACACCTTC	CASSAYDGVGYGYTF	-	TRBV9	TRBJ1-2	-
TGTGCCAGCAGTGAAGGGGGACAGGGGGCTGAAAAACTGTTTTTT	CASSEGGQGAEKLFF	-	TRBV6-1	TRBJ1-4	TRBD1
TGTGCCTGGAGTGTAGAATGGCAGGGTAGATCACCCCTCCACTTT	CAWSVEWQGRSPLHF	-	TRBV30	TRBJ1-6	-
TGTGCCAGCAGCTTCGTACGGGAGACCCAGTACTTC	CASSFVRETQYF	-	TRBV11-2	TRBJ2-5	-
TGTGCCAGCAGCCGGACTAGCCCTGAGCAGTACTTC	CASSRTSPEQYF	once	TRBV6-2/TRBV6-3	TRBJ2-7	TRBD2
TGTGCCAGCAGCTCTTCCCACAGGGGGAACACTGAAGCTTTCTTT	CASSSSHRGNTEAFF	-	TRBV11-2	TRBJ1-1	TRBD1
TGTGCCAGCAGTTTCTACGACGGCCGGGTTGGAAACACCATATATTTT	CASSFYDGRVGNTIYF	-	TRBV28	TRBJ1-3	-
TGTGCCAGCAGCCCCGGTCGGCGGGTAACTAATGAAAAACTGTTTTTT	CASSPGRRVTNEKLFF	-	TRBV5-6	TRBJ1-4	-
TGTGCCAGCAGCCCTTTGACAGGGGCTGAGAAGAGGGGTGAAAAACTGTTTTTT	CASSPLTGAEKRGEKLFF	-	TRBV7-8	TRBJ1-4	TRBD1
TGTGCCAGCAGCCAAGTTGGGGGGCATCCCTACGAGCAGTACTTC	CASSQVGGHPYEQYF	-	TRBV3-1/TRBV3-2	TRBJ2-7	-
TGTGCCAGCAGCTTGGACAGGGGGCTCAGAGGCTACACCTTC	CASSLDRGLRGYTF	-	TRBV5-4	TRBJ1-2	TRBD1
TGTGCCAGCAGCTTAGCTCGGCTAACAGATACGCAGTATTTT	CASSLARLTDTQYF	-	TRBV7-2	TRBJ2-3	-
TGCAGCGTTGATGTTCCAACCCCAGGGGGCTATGGTGAAAAACTGTTTTTT	CSVDVPTPGGYGEKLFF	-	TRBV29-1	TRBJ1-4	TRBD1
TGTGCCAGCAGCCAGGGAGTCCCTTTTGGGTATGGCTACACCTTC	CASSQGVPFGYGYTF	-	TRBV3-1/TRBV3-2	TRBJ1-2	-
TGCGCCAGCAGCTTACAGGGGGCGGGAGAGACCCAGTACTTC	CASSLQGAGETQYF	-	TRBV5-1	TRBJ2-5	TRBD1
TGTGCCAGCAGCTTAGGCGGGGGCGAAAGCTATGGCTACACCTTC	CASSLGGGESYGYTF	-	TRBV7-8	TRBJ1-2	-
TGTGCCAGTCACTCAGGGGGCATTCAGCCCCAGCATTTT	CASHSGGIQPQHF	-	TRBV19	TRBJ1-5	TRBD1
TGTGCCAGCAGCAGACTACCGGGGACAGGGCCCCCGCCCTATGGCTACACCTTC	CASSRLPGTGPPPYGYTF	-	TRBV5-5	TRBJ1-2	TRBD1
TGTGCCAGCAGCGACCCGGCCGCTTTCGGCTATGGCTACACCTTC	CASSDPAAFGYGYTF	-	TRBV5-8	TRBJ1-2	-
TGTGCCAGCACCCCCCGACGGGGCGGCGGCACAGATACGCAGTATTTT	CASTPRRGGGTDTQYF	-	TRBV4-2	TRBJ2-3	-
TGTGCCAGCAGCTCGGGGCAACAGGCACTGGGTACCACTGAAGCTTTCTTT	CASSSGQQALGTTEAFF	-	TRBV7-6	TRBJ1-1	-
TGTGCCAGCAGCCCCGGAGGAGCGAACACCGGGGAGCTGTTTTTT	CASSPGGANTGELFF	-	TRBV5-4	TRBJ2-2	-
TGTGCCAGCACTCCTCCGGGACAGAGCAATCAGCCCCAGCATTTT	CASTPPGQSNQPQHF	-	TRBV28	TRBJ1-5	TRBD1
TGTGCCAGCAGTACCGATGCTAGCCAGCAGTTCTTC	CASSTDASQQFF	once	TRBV2	TRBJ2-1	-
TGTGCCAGCAGTTACCCAGGGGGTTGGGGACTGTTTTTT	CASSYPGGWGLFF	-	TRBV6-6	TRBJ1-4	TRBD1
TGTGCCAGCAGTTTATCGTACAGGGGGAGGACTGAAGCTTTCTTT	CASSLSYRGRTEAFF	-	TRBV28	TRBJ1-1	TRBD1
TGTGCCAGCAGTGACTCGGACAGGGTAGACACTGAAGCTTTCTTT	CASSDSDRVDTEAFF	few	TRBV6-4	TRBJ1-1	TRBD1
TGTGCCAGCAGCTTAGATAAACAGGGGGCGAACACCGGGGAGCTGTTTTTT	CASSLDKQGANTGELFF	-	TRBV7-3	TRBJ2-2	TRBD1
TGTGCCAGCTCACCATTGGGACAGGGAGACGAGCAGTACTTC	CASSPLGQGDEQYF	-	TRBV18	TRBJ2-7	TRBD1
TGTGCCAGCTCACCATCCAGACCCAGAACTAATGAAAAACTGTTTTTT	CASSPSRPRTNEKLFF	-	TRBV18	TRBJ1-4	-
TGTGCCAGCAGTTCACCCAGCGGCTACACCTTC	CASSSPSGYTF	-	TRBV28	TRBJ1-2	-
TGTGCCAGCAGGCCCCTACGGGGGGCCCTCAGGGAGCAGTTCTTC	CASRPLRGALREQFF	-	TRBV6-5	TRBJ2-1	-
TGTGCCACCAAGGCAGGAAACACTGAAGCTTTCTTT	CATKAGNTEAFF	-	TRBV14	TRBJ1-1	-
TGTGCCAGCAGTTACTCTGGGCAGGTGGGGCATGGCTACACCTTC	CASSYSGQVGHGYTF	-	TRBV6-5	TRBJ1-2	-